This TCR beta chain was sequenced during a study of blood T cell repertoires in COVID-19. Study at large: Researchers got acute and convalescent COVID-19 samples from the United States, Italy and Spain. PBMCs, B-cell-depleted T cells, or T cells provided the cDNA or gDNA that made up the material.

Per the study methods: Amplifying reference gene primers gave estimates of nucleated cell counts. Libraries were prepared by immunoSEQ multiplex PCR; TCRdb keeps only in-frame clonotypes and omits some of them. Clone size and V and J calls were adopted from that table, with D and trimming inferred from the DNA. This table holds 150,000 to 200,000 clones, roughly nine tenths found once. Germline lookup yields CDR1 MGHDK and CDR2 SYGVNS. The CDR3 runs to 15 residues. The ends were cut back, 1 base at V and 6 bases at J, with 13 bases in the middle. This clonotype originated in a man aged 18 to 29 who had recovered from COVID-19. The sequencing sample was made of peripheral blood. The V call is TRBV25-1, the J call TRBJ2-1; D is perhaps TRBD2 (6 bases). This chain's CDR3 is CASSESTGVLNEQFF. The CDR3 DNA reads TGTGCCAGCAGTGAATCAACGGGAGTGCTCAATGAGCAGTTCTTC.